This T cell receptor (beta chain) was sequenced for a study of identifying expanded T cells in peripheral blood. Produced via immunoSEQ multiplex PCR; TCRdb's table is partial and in-frame only. Of about 94,000 clones detected, 88% appear once; the ten largest clones hold under 6.5%. No infections or other immune events were documented during collection. Study conclusions and caveats: Over two and four weeks, about 15 and 19 clones changed, versus around 1.3 between replicates. Across healthy donors, higher total template counts meant significantly greater approximately 2-week count variance.

Concerning this clone: What it recognizes is unknown.

V gave up 4 bases and J gave up 11 bases, with 18 bases separating them. Germline V gene lookup returns CDR1 SGHRS and CDR2 YFSETQ. The CDR3 consists of 13 residues. The sequenced sample was blood. The sequence came from a person aged 18-69 years in good health. The J gene is TRBJ1-2, the V gene TRBV5-1; D not certain. The CDR3, as DNA: TGCGCCAGCAGCCCGGGAGGGCAAGGGAGATACACCTTC. Translated: CASSPGGQGRYTF.